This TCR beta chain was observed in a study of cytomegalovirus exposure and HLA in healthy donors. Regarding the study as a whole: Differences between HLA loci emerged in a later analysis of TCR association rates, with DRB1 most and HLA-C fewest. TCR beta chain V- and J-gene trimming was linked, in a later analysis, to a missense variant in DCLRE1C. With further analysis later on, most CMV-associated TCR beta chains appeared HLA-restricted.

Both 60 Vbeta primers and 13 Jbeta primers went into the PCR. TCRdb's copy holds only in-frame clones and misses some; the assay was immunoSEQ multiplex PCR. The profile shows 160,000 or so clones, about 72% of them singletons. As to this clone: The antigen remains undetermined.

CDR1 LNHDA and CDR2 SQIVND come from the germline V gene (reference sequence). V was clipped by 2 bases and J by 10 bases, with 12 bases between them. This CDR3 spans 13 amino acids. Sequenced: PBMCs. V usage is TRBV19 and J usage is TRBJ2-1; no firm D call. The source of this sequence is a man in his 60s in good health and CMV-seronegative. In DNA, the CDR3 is TGTGCCAGTAGTATAACGTGGGCAGAAGAGCAGTTCTTC. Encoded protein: CASSITWAEEQFF. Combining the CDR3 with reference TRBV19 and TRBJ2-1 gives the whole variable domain DGGITQSPKYLFRKEGQNVTLSCEQNLNHDAMYWYRQDPGQGLRLIYYSQIVNDFQKGDIAEGYSVSREKKESFPLTVTSAQKNPTAFYLCASSITWAEEQFFGPGTRLTVL.